Each of the 23 T cell receptor beta chains below was sequenced from the same sample in a study of cytomegalovirus exposure and HLA in healthy donors (dated by TCRdb to between 2016 and 2019). Library creation used the immunoSEQ multiplex PCR assay. This is the immuneACCESS table as TCRdb keeps it, with only in-frame sequences that have V and J called. A part of the clones is gone; compared with another copy, unresolved V genes explain less than half, and the rest is unexplained. The sample includes 150,000 to 200,000 clones, with around 80% observed a single time. Jointly, the top ten make up roughly 1.2% of the sample. Sample: PBMCs. The receptor set was obtained from a woman between 25 and 40 years old in good health and CMV-seronegative.

The chain is built from TRBV21-1 and TRBJ2-7; the table's D call of TRBD1 was not tested on the DNA. TRBV21-1 is a pseudogene locus. The CDR3 runs to 17 residues. The CDR3 DNA is TGTGCCAGCAGCAAGGAGTCCCCGGGTGCAGGGCCATACGAGCAGTACTTC. This sequence encodes CASSKESPGAGPYEQYF.

The chain has TRBV5-6 and TRBJ1-1; TRBD1 matches 10 bases. J gave up 0 bases and V 2 bases, and 7 bases lay outside the gene matches. CDR1 SGHDT and CDR2 YYEEEE come from the germline V gene. This CDR3 spans 17 amino acids. The CDR3 DNA reads as TGTGCCAGCAGCTTCCGGGACAGGGGACTCTTGAACACTGAAGCTTTCTTT. Translated, it gives CASSFRDRGLLNTEAFF.

This chain connects TRBV4-1 to TRBJ1-4; tentative D call: TRBD1 (6 bases). Per the germline V gene, CDR1 is MGHRA and CDR2 is YSYEKL. This CDR3 is built from 17 residues. Trimming shortened V by 2 bases and J by 0 bases, and 13 bases separated the two germline ends. As DNA, the CDR3 is TGCGCCAGCAGCCAACCGACAGGTTCCGCAACTAATGAAAAACTGTTTTTT. The encoded protein is CASSQPTGSATNEKLFF.

The genes are TRBV18 and TRBJ1-1; no definite D call. This CDR3 is built from 14 residues. Germline lookup yields CDR1 KGHSH and CDR2 LQKENI. The V end was cut by 3 bases, the J end by 0 bases, with 8 bases between. The CDR3 DNA reads as TGTGCCAGCTCACCCATTACAGTGAACACTGAAGCTTTCTTT. Translation gives CASSPITVNTEAFF.

CDR3 DNA sequence: TGTGCCTGGCAGTCAGGGGGCTTCAGTCAGCCCCAGCATTTT. It codes for CAWQSGGFSQPQHF. The J gene is TRBJ1-5, the V gene TRBV30, with TRBD1 matching 8 bases. Germline trimming cut 5 bases from V and 6 bases from J; bases unmatched to any gene: 9. Germline CDR1 is GTSNPN and CDR2 is SVGIG (reference sequence). This CDR3 is 14 amino acids long.

The rearrangement uses TRBV10-1 and TRBJ1-5, with TRBD1 matching 7 bases. The V gene end was trimmed by 4 bases and the J gene end by 5 bases; junction bases not matched to a gene: 35. Germline V gene sequence: CDR1 WNHNN, CDR2 SYGVQD (reference sequence). The CDR3 spans 24 residues. CDR3 protein: CASSARRYTGERVRSDGEDQPQHF. For the CDR3, the DNA is TGCGCCAGCAGTGCCCGAAGGTACACAGGGGAACGGGTAAGATCAGATGGGGAGGATCAGCCCCAGCATTTT.

V gene TRBV4-2 combines with J gene TRBJ2-7; 8 bases are a match to TRBD2. V dropped 1 base and J dropped 0; count of bases not matched to a gene: 5. CDR3 length: 16 amino acids. The germline CDR1 and CDR2 sequences are LGHNA and YNFKEQ. CDR3 loop: CASSQAISGGSYEQYF. Written as DNA, the CDR3 is TGTGCCAGCAGCCAAGCCATCAGCGGGGGCTCCTACGAGCAGTACTTC.

This clone was recorded once. This chain's CDR3 is CASSVAGGSGANVLTF. The CDR3, as DNA: TGTGCCAGCAGCGTAGCTGGGGGGTCTGGGGCCAACGTCCTGACTTTC. The V gene is TRBV9, the J gene TRBJ2-6; tentative D call: TRBD2 (6 bases). There are 16 residues in the CDR3. Germline-derived CDR1 and CDR2 are SGDLS and YYNGEE. Trimming stripped 0 bases from V and 1 base from J, with 8 bases between.

The chain combines TRBV5-1 with TRBJ1-1; 8 bases map to TRBD1. Per the germline V gene, CDR1 is SGHRS and CDR2 is YFSETQ. The length of the CDR3 is 13 residues. V dropped 6 bases and J dropped 7; count of bases not matched to a gene: 8. The CDR3, as DNA: TGCGCCAGCACAGGGGGCCCCACAGGTGAAGCTTTCTTT. Amino acid sequence: CASTGGPTGEAFF. Looking up the rest from reference TRBV5-1 and TRBJ1-1 gives the full variable domain: KAGVTQTPRYLIKTRGQQVTLSCSPISGHRSVSWYQQTPGQGLQFLFEYFSETQRNKGNFPGRFSGRQFSNSRSEMNVSTLELGDSALYLCASTGGPTGEAFFGQGTRLTVV.

The V and J genes are TRBV2 and TRBJ2-7; 8 bases align to TRBD1. In germline, CDR1 is SNHLY, CDR2 FYNNEI. Trimming took 7 bases from V and 2 from J; bases not matched to a gene: 4. The CDR3 contains 13 residues. The CDR3, as DNA: TGTGCCAGCAAAATGACAGGGGCCTACGAGCAGTACTTC. Translated, it gives CASKMTGAYEQYF. The complete variable domain, with remaining parts taken from reference TRBV2 and TRBJ2-7, reads EPEVTQTPSHQVTQMGQEVILRCVPISNHLYFYWYRQILGQKVEFLVSFYNNEISEKSEIFDDQFSVERPDGSNFTLKIRSTKLEDSAMYFCASKMTGAYEQYFGPGTRLTVT.

This chain connects TRBV30 to TRBJ1-5; 7 nucleotides agree with TRBD1. V trimming: 4 bases; J trimming: 3 bases; junction bases outside the gene matches: 3. There are 13 residues in the CDR3. Germline V lookup: CDR1 GTSNPN, CDR2 SVGIG (reference sequence). The CDR3 DNA is TGTGCCTGGAAAGGACAGGCCAATCAGCCCCAGCATTTT. This gives the protein CAWKGQANQPQHF.

This clone appeared a few times. The rearrangement joins TRBV15 to TRBJ1-5; tentative D call: TRBD1 (5 bases). The V gene lost 0 bases and the J gene lost 0 bases, with 12 bases spanning the gap. Per germline, CDR1 LNHNV and CDR2 YYDKDF (reference sequence). The CDR3 spans 17 residues. The CDR3 reads CATSREGADYSNQPQHF. For the CDR3, the DNA is TGTGCCACCAGCAGAGAAGGGGCAGATTATAGCAATCAGCCCCAGCATTTT.

This clone was counted a few times. This chain links TRBV5-1 with TRBJ1-2; 7 bases agree with TRBD1. CDR1 SGHRS and CDR2 YFSETQ come from the germline V gene. J lost 3 bases, V lost 4 bases, and 6 bases had no gene match. This CDR3 spans 14 amino acids. DNA for the CDR3: TGCGCCAGCAGCCCTGGGGACAGCTACTATGGCTACACCTTC. Protein product: CASSPGDSYYGYTF.

The chain is built from TRBV5-1 and TRBJ2-5, with 12 positions matching TRBD2. The V and J ends lost 0 bases and 5 bases, in that order; junction bases with no gene match: 2. Germline V gene data show CDR1 as SGHRS and CDR2 as YFSETQ. This CDR3 comprises 15 residues. The DNA for the CDR3 is TGCGCCAGCAGCTTGGGGACTAGCGGGGTGGAGACCCAGTACTTC. It is translated as CASSLGTSGVETQYF.

The chain couples TRBV25-1 to TRBJ1-1, with D maybe TRBD1 (5 bases). Germline loops: CDR1 MGHDK, CDR2 SYGVNS. V was pared by 5 bases and J by 4 bases, with 11 bases between. The CDR3 loop spans 13 amino acids. CDR3 amino acids: CASSFIQGTEAFF. The CDR3 nucleotides are TGTGCCAGCAGTTTCATTCAGGGCACTGAAGCTTTCTTT.

The chain joins TRBV4-1 to TRBJ2-7; D remains ambiguous. Germline-derived CDR1 and CDR2 are MGHRA and YSYEKL. Trimming cost V 7 bases and J 1 base, with 8 bases left between them. The CDR3 contains 12 residues. The CDR3, as DNA: TGCGCCAGCACCGACATTTCCTACGAGCAGTACTTC. It is translated as CASTDISYEQYF.

This chain connects TRBV30 to TRBJ2-7; 9 nucleotides line up with TRBD2. Per germline, CDR1 GTSNPN and CDR2 SVGIG (reference sequence). The V gene end was trimmed by 3 bases and the J gene end by 4 bases; junction bases not matched to a gene: 4. The CDR3 loop spans 13 amino acids. The CDR3 DNA is TGTGCCTGGAGGGCGGGAGGGGTATACGAGCAGTACTTC. Encoded protein: CAWRAGGVYEQYF.

The chain is built from TRBV15 and TRBJ2-1; 9 bases agree with TRBD1. CDR1 and CDR2 from the germline V gene are LNHNV and YYDKDF (reference sequence). The CDR3 totals 15 residues. With 7 bases clipped from V and 7 bases from J, the junction kept 11 bases outside the gene matches. The CDR3 region is CATTFGRDRANEQFF. Here the CDR3 DNA reads TGTGCCACCACTTTCGGCCGGGACAGGGCAAATGAGCAGTTCTTC.

The V gene is TRBV27, the J gene TRBJ2-4; 8 bases agree with TRBD1. The length of the CDR3 is 14 residues. V lost 1 base to trimming and J lost 8 bases; unmatched junction nucleotides: 4. Germline values: CDR1 MNHEY, CDR2 SMNVEV (reference sequence). The DNA of the CDR3 is TGTGCCAGCAGTTTATTAGGGACAGGCCACATTCAGTACTTC. Amino acids: CASSLLGTGHIQYF.

The V call is TRBV9, the J call TRBJ2-5, with D perhaps TRBD2 (7 bases). The V and J ends lost 6 bases and 0 bases respectively, with 9 bases between them. Germline lookup yields CDR1 SGDLS and CDR2 YYNGEE. The CDR3 length is 13 residues. The CDR3 sequence: CASKGGNQETQYF. The DNA for the CDR3 is TGTGCCAGCAAGGGGGGGAACCAAGAGACCCAGTACTTC.

The sample holds one count of this clone. The rearrangement links TRBV30 to TRBJ2-7, with D perhaps TRBD2 (6 bases). The germline V and J ends were trimmed by 1 base and 5 bases, with 12 bases remaining between them. The CDR3 is made up of 13 amino acids. Looked up from germline, CDR1 is GTSNPN and CDR2 is SVGIG (reference sequence). This CDR3 reads CAWSGGVLDEQYF. The CDR3 region has the DNA TGTGCCTGGAGTGGGGGGGTCCTTGACGAGCAGTACTTC.

The genes are TRBV7-2 and TRBJ2-5, with D perhaps TRBD1 (6 bases). Germline CDR1 is SGHTA and CDR2 is FQGNSA. V lost 1 base and J lost 1, with 7 bases in between. This CDR3 is built from 14 residues. The CDR3 spells CASSLGQAQETQYF. CDR3 sequence (DNA): TGTGCCAGCAGCTTAGGACAGGCCCAAGAGACCCAGTACTTC.

The genes are TRBV6-1 and TRBJ1-2; no reliable D call. CDR1 is MNHNS, CDR2 SASEGT, per germline. V was clipped by 7 bases and J by 8 bases, with 23 bases between them. The CDR3 is 15 amino acids. The CDR3 nucleotides read TGTGCCAGCACCTCCGAGGAGGTGGGAGGTAGCGGCTACACCTTC. It is translated as CASTSEEVGGSGYTF.